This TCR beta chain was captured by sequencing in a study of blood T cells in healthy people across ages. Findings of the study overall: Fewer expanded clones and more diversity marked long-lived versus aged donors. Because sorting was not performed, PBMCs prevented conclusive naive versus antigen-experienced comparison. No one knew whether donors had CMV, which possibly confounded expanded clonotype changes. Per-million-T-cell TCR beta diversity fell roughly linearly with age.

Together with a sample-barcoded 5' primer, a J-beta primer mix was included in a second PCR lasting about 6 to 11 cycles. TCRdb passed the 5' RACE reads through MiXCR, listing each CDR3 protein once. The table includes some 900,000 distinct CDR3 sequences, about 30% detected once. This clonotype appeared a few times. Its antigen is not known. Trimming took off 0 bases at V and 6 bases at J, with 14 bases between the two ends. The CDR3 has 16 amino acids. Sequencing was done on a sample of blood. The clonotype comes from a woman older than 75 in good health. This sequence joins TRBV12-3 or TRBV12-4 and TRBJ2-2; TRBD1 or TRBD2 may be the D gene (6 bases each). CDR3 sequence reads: CASSLAGGQGPGELFF. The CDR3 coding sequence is TGTGCCAGCAGTTTAGCTGGGGGGCAGGGCCCCGGGGAGCTGTTTTTT.